A single sample gave rise to the 5 T cell receptor beta chains below, sequenced in a study of response to subunit inactivated influenza vaccine. TCRdb itself ran the RT-PCR reads through MiXCR, one entry per CDR3 protein. The profile shows hundreds of thousands of distinct CDR3 sequences, less than 25% of them singletons. The specimen was PBMCs from blood, collected approximately 22 months after vaccination. The receptors shown here come from a man between 50 and 69 years old who received an inactivated influenza vaccine.

The chain links TRBV7-9 to TRBJ2-3, with D tentatively TRBD1 (5 bases). This CDR3 has 14 amino acids. Per the germline V gene, CDR1 is SEHNR and CDR2 is FQNEAQ (reference sequence). V was clipped by 7 bases and J by 5 bases, with 16 bases between them. CDR3 in amino acids: CASTVFRERDTQYF. The CDR3 DNA is TGTGCCAGCACCGTCTTCAGGGAACGAGATACGCAGTATTTT.

This clonotype was counted between two and nine times. J is TRBJ2-1 and V is TRBV5-6; maybe TRBD1 (5 bases). V was trimmed by 3 bases and J by 15 bases, leaving 16 bases between them. The germline V gene encodes CDR1 SGHDT and CDR2 YYEEEE. CDR3 length: 12 residues. CDR3 nucleotides: TGTGCCAGCAGCTCAAGGCAGGGATGGCGGTTCTTC. It codes for CASSSRQGWRFF.

The chain recombines TRBV10-1 with TRBJ1-2; a weak D match, TRBD1 (6 bases). V was clipped by 5 bases and J by 8 bases, with 15 bases between them. CDR1 and CDR2 (germline): WNHNN, SYGVQD (reference sequence). The CDR3 is 13 amino acids. CDR3 sequence reads: CASSSMGQYGYTF. In nucleotides, the CDR3 is TGCGCCAGCAGTTCAATGGGACAATACGGCTACACCTTC.

This clonotype has a count of ten or more. The chain carries TRBV2 and TRBJ1-1; unclear D gene. CDR1 is SNHLY and CDR2 is FYNNEI in the germline V gene. The CDR3 contains 13 residues. V dropped 6 bases and J dropped 2 bases, with 10 bases sitting between them. CDR3 nucleotides: TGTGCCAGCAGCTCGGACGGTAACACTGAAGCTTTCTTT. Its translation: CASSSDGNTEAFF.

The rearrangement uses TRBV7-2 and TRBJ2-5; D remains unclear. Germline assignment: CDR1 SGHTA and CDR2 FQGNSA. This CDR3 region has 13 residues. Trimming took 1 base from V and 4 from J, leaving 7 bases between them. This chain's CDR3 is CASSLGLSETQYF. CDR3 in DNA: TGTGCCAGCAGCTTAGGTCTGTCAGAGACCCAGTACTTC.